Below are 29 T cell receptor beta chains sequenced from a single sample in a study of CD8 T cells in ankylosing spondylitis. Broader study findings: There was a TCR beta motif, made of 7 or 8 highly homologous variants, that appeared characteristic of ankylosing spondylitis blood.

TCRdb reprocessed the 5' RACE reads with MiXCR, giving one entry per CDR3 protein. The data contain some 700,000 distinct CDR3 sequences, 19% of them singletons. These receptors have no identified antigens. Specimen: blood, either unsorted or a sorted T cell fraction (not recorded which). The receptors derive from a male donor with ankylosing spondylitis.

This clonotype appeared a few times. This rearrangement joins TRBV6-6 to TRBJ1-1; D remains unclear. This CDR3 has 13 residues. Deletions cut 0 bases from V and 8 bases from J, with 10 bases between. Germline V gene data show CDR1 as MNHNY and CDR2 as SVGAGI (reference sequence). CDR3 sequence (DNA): TGTGCCAGCAGTTACTCGATGGGTAGGGAAGCTTTCTTT. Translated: CASSYSMGREAFF.

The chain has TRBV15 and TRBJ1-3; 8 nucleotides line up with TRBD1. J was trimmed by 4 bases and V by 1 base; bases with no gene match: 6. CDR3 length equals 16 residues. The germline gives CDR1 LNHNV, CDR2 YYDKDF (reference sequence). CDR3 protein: CATSRVARGPGNTIYF. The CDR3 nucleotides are TGTGCCACCAGCAGAGTCGCCAGGGGGCCAGGAAACACCATATATTTT.

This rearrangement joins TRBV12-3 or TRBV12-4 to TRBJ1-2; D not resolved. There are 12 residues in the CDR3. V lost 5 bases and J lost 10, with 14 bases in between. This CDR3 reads CASSPTVDAYTF. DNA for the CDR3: TGTGCCAGCAGTCCCACTGTGGACGCCTACACCTTC.

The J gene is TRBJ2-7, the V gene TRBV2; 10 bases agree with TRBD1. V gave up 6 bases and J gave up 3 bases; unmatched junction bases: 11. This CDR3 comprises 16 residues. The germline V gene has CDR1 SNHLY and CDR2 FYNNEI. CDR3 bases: TGTGCCAGCAGGAACTACGCGGACAGGGGGGGCTACGAGCAGTACTTC. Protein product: CASRNYADRGGYEQYF.

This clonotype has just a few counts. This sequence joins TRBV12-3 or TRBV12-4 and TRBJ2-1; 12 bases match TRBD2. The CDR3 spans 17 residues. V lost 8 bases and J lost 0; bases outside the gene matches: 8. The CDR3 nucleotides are TGTGCCAGCTTATGGGGACTAGCGGGCTTCTCCTACAATGAGCAGTTCTTC. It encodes CASLWGLAGFSYNEQFF.

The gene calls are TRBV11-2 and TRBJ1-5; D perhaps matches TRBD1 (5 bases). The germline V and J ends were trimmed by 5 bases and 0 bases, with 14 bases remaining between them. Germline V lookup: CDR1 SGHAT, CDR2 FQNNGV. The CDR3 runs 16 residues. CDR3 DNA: TGTGCCAGCAGCCTCGGGGGGAGATATAGCAATCAGCCCCAGCATTTT. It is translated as CASSLGGRYSNQPQHF.

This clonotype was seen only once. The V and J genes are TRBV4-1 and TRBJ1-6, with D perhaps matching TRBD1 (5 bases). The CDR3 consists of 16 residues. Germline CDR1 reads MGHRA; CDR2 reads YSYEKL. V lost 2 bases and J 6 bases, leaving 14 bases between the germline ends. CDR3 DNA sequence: TGCGCCAGCAGCCAAAACGGGGCTAGACTTAATTCACCCCTCCACTTT. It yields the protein CASSQNGARLNSPLHF.

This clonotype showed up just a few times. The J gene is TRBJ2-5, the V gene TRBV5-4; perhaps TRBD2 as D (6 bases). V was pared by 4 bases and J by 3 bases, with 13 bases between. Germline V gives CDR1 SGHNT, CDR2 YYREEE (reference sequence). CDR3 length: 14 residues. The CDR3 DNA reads TGTGCCAGCAGCCCCGGACTACGCAAAGAGACCCAGTACTTC. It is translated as CASSPGLRKETQYF.

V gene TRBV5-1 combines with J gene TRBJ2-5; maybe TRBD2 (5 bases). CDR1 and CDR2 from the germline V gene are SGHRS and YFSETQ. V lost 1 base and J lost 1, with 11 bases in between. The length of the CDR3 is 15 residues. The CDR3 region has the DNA TGCGCCAGCAGCTTGTCTTCGGGGATCCAAGAGACCCAGTACTTC. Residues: CASSLSSGIQETQYF.

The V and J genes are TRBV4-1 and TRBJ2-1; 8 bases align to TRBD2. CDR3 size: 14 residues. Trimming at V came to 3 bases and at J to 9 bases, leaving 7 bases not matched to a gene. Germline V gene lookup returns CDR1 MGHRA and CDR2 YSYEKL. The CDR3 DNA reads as TGCGCCAGCAGCCATGGAGCGGGAGTGGGTGAGCAGTTCTTC. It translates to CASSHGAGVGEQFF.

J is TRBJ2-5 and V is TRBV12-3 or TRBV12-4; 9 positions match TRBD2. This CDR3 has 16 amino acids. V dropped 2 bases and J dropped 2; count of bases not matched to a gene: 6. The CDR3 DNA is TGTGCCAGCAGTTTATCGAGCGGGAGGTTACAAGAGACCCAGTACTTC. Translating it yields CASSLSSGRLQETQYF.

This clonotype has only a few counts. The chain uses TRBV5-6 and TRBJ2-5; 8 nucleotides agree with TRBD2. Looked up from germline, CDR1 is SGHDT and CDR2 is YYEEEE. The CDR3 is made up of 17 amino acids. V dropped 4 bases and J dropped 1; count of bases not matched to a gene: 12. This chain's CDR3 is CASSLGWAGGPQETQYF. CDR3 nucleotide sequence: TGTGCCAGCAGCCTGGGCTGGGCGGGGGGCCCCCAAGAGACCCAGTACTTC. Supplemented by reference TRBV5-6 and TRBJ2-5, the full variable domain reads DAGVTQSPTHLIKTRGQQVTLRCSPKSGHDTVSWYQQALGQGPQFIFQYYEEEERQRGNFPDRFSGHQFPNYSSELNVNALLLGDSALYLCASSLGWAGGPQETQYFGPGTRLLVL.

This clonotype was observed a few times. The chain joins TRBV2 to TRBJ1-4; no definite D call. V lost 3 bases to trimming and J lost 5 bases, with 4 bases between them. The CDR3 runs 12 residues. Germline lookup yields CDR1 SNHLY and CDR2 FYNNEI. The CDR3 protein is CASSDRNEKLFF. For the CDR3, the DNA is TGTGCCAGCAGTGACAGGAATGAAAAACTGTTTTTT.

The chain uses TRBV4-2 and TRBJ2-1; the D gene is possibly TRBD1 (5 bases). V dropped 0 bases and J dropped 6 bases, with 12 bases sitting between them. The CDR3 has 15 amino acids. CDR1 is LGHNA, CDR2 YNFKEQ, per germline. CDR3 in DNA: TGTGCCAGCAGCCAAGAAGCGACAGATCCCAATGAGCAGTTCTTC. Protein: CASSQEATDPNEQFF.

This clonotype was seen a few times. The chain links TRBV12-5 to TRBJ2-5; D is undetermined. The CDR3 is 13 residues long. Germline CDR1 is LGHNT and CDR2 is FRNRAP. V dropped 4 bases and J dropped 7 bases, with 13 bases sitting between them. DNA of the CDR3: TGTGCTAGTGGTTCAACGGTACTTGGGACCCAGTACTTC. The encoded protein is CASGSTVLGTQYF.

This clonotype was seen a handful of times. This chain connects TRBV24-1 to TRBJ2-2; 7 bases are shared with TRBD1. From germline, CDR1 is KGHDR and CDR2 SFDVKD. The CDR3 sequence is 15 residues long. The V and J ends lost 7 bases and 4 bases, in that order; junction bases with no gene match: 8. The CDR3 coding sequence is TGTGCCACCAGCCCCGGGACAGTCTTCACCGGGGAGCTGTTTTTT. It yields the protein CATSPGTVFTGELFF.

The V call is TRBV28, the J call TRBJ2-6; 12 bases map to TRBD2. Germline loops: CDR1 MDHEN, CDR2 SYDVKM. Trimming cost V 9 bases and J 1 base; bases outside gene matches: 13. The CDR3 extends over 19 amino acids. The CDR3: CASRGLAGGYSSGANVLTF. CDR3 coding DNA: TGTGCCAGTCGGGGGCTAGCGGGAGGGTACTCGTCTGGGGCCAACGTCCTGACTTTC.

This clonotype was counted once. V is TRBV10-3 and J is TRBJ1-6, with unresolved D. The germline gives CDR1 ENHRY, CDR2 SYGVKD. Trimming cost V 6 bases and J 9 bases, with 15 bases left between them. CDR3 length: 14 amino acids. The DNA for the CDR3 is TGTGCCATCAGGGAGACCGCTGAGGGTTCACCCCTCCACTTT. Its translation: CAIRETAEGSPLHF.

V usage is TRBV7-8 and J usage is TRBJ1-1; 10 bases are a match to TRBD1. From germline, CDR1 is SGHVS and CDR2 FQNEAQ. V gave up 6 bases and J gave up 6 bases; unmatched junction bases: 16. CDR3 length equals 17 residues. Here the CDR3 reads CASRPAADRGRLAEAFF. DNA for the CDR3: TGTGCCAGCAGGCCGGCCGCTGACAGGGGGCGCCTCGCTGAAGCTTTCTTT. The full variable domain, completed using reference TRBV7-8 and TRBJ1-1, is GAGVSQSPRYKVAKRGQDVALRCDPISGHVSLFWYQQALGQGPEFLTYFQNEAQLDKSGLPSDRFFAERPEGSVSTLKIQRTQQEDSAVYLCASRPAADRGRLAEAFFGQGTRLTVV.

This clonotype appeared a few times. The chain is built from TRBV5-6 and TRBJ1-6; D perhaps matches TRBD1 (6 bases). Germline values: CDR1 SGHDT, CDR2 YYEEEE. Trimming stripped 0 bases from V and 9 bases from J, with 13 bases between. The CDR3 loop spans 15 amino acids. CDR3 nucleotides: TGTGCCAGCAGCTTGGCCAGGGGAGGGGGTTCACCCCTCCACTTT. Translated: CASSLARGGGSPLHF. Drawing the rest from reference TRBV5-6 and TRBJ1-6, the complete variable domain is DAGVTQSPTHLIKTRGQQVTLRCSPKSGHDTVSWYQQALGQGPQFIFQYYEEEERQRGNFPDRFSGHQFPNYSSELNVNALLLGDSALYLCASSLARGGGSPLHFGNGTRLTVT.

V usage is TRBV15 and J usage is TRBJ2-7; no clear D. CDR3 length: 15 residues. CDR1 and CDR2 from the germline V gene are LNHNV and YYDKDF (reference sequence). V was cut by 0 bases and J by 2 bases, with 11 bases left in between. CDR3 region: CATSRDRSRAYEQYF. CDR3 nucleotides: TGTGCCACCAGCAGAGATCGGAGTAGGGCCTACGAGCAGTACTTC. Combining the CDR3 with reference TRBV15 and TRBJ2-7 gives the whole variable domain DAMVIQNPRYQVTQFGKPVTLSCSQTLNHNVMYWYQQKSSQAPKLLFHYYDKDFNNEADTPDNFQSRRPNTSFCFLDIRSPGLGDTAMYLCATSRDRSRAYEQYFGPGTRLTVT.

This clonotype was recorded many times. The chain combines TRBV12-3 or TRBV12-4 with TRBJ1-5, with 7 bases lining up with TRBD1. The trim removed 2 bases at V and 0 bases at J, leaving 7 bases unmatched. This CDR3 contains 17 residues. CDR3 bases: TGTGCCAGCAGTTTAAAAGGGACAGAGAATAGCAATCAGCCCCAGCATTTT. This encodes CASSLKGTENSNQPQHF.

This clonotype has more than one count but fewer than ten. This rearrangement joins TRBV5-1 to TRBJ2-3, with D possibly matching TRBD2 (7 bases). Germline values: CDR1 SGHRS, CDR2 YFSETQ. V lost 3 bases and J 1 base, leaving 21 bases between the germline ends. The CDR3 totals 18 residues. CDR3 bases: TGCGCCAGCAGCTCAGCGGCGGGGGCGGGGGCTGGCACAGATACGCAGTATTTT. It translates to CASSSAAGAGAGTDTQYF.

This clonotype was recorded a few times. The CDR3 nucleotides read TGCAGTGCAACATCACCCGGGACAGGGCTTGTGACCCAGTACTTC. Translation: CSATSPGTGLVTQYF. This chain joins TRBV20-1 and TRBJ2-5; 9 bases line up with TRBD1. CDR3 length: 15 residues. The V gene's germline CDR1 is DFQATT and CDR2 SNEGSKA (reference sequence). V lost 6 bases, J lost 7 bases, and 15 bases stayed unmatched.

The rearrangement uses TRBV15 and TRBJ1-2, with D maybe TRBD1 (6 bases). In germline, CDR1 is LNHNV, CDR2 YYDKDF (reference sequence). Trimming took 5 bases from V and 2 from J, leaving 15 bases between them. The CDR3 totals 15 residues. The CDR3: CATSHHIQGNYGYTF. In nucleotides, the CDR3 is TGTGCCACCAGCCATCATATTCAGGGGAACTATGGCTACACCTTC.

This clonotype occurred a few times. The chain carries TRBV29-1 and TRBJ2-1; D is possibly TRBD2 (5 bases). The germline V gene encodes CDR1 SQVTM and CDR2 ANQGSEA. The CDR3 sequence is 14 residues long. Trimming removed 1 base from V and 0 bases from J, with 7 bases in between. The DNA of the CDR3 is TGCAGCGTTGAAGGGGAGATCTCCTACAATGAGCAGTTCTTC. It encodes CSVEGEISYNEQFF.

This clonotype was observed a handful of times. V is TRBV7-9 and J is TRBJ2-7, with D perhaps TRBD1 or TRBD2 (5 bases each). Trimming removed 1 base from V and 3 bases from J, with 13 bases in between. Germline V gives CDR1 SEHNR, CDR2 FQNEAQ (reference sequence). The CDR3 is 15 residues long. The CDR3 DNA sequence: TGTGCCAGCAGCTTAGGAGCAGGGAGAAGCTACGAGCAGTACTTC. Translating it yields CASSLGAGRSYEQYF. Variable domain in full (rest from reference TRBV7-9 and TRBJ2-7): DTGVSQNPRHKITKRGQNVTFRCDPISEHNRLYWYRQTLGQGPEFLTYFQNEAQLEKSRLLSDRFSAERPKGSFSTLEIQRTEQGDSAMYLCASSLGAGRSYEQYFGPGTRLTVT.

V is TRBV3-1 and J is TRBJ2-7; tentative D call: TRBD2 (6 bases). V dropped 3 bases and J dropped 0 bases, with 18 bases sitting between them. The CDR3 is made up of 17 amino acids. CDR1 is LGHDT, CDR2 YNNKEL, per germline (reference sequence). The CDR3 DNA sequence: TGTGCCAGCAGCCACGGTGGTTCGCTGGGAGGCTCCTACGAGCAGTACTTC. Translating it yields CASSHGGSLGGSYEQYF.

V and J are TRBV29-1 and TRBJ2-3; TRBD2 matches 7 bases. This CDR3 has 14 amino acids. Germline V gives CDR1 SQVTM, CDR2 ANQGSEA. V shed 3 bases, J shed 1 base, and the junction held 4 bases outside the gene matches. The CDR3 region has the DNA TGCAGCGTTGAGGGGAGGGTTGGCACAGATACGCAGTATTTT. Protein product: CSVEGRVGTDTQYF.